Here is one T cell receptor beta chain with its context. The antigen is undetermined. The study ran its PCR with 60 Vbeta and 13 Jbeta primers. Some clones are missing from TCRdb's copy, which holds only in-frame ones; the method was immunoSEQ multiplex PCR. Among 90,000 to 150,000 clones listed, less than 90% were seen once. The record originates from a study of cytomegalovirus exposure and HLA in healthy donors. Whole-study findings and limits: In vitro assays verified that three CMV-associated chains recognized CMV antigens specifically.

Looked up from germline, CDR1 is MNHEY and CDR2 is SVGAGI. Trimming left V 1 base short and J 8 bases short, with 20 bases between. The CDR3 consists of 16 residues. Though probably carrying unrecorded immune exposures, donors were nominally healthy at sampling. The clonotype was recovered from a man between 45 and 60 years old in good health and CMV-seronegative. Sequencing used PBMCs. V is TRBV6-5 and J is TRBJ1-2; D is perhaps TRBD1 (6 bases). CDR3 in DNA: TGTGCCAGCAGTTACTTACTCCGGGGGGCCCGTCGGGGCTACACCTTC. This gives the protein CASSYLLRGARRGYTF.